These 27 T cell receptor beta chains originate from one sample sequenced in a study of response to subunit inactivated influenza vaccine. TCRdb re-derived calls from the RT-PCR reads in MiXCR, one entry per CDR3 protein. Of 590,000 or so distinct CDR3 sequences listed, approximately 14% are singletons. Source: PBMCs from blood, taken 14 days before vaccination. The receptors derive from a man aged 50-60 years who received an inactivated influenza vaccine.

This clonotype has a handful of counts. A much bigger clone sits one base away, suggesting this may be a read error. DNA of the CDR3: TGTGCCAGCAGTGAATCCGCCCGGGGGAACGAGCATTACTTC. Protein product: CASSESARGNEHYF. The chain employs TRBV25-1 and TRBJ2-7; D is perhaps TRBD2 (6 bases). This CDR3 has 14 residues. The germline gives CDR1 MGHDK, CDR2 SYGVNS.

Only a few counts were recorded for this clonotype. The chain couples TRBV7-9 to TRBJ2-3; 7 bases are a match to TRBD2. This CDR3 comprises 14 residues. CDR1 and CDR2 from the germline V gene are SEHNR and FQNEAQ (reference sequence). Trimming at V came to 6 bases and at J to 8 bases, leaving 11 bases not matched to a gene. The DNA of the CDR3 is TGTGCCAGCAGGGCTAGCGGAACTGAACTTACGCAGTATTTT. Protein sequence: CASRASGTELTQYF.

This clonotype has only a few counts. This rearrangement joins TRBV12-3 or TRBV12-4 to TRBJ2-7; possible D gene TRBD2, 6 bases. The CDR3 is 14 amino acids. V shed 9 bases and J shed 7 bases, with 22 bases lying between them. In DNA form, the CDR3 reads TGTGCCAGTATTCTGGGCGGGGCCTCGAGGGAGCAGTACTTC. Protein: CASILGGASREQYF.

This clonotype appeared a few times. This chain links TRBV5-5 with TRBJ2-7; D not resolved. CDR1 and CDR2 from the germline V gene are SGHKS and YYEKEE (reference sequence). CDR3 length: 15 amino acids. V was pared by 2 bases and J by 0 bases, with 12 bases between. CDR3 sequence reads: CASSFRRSSSYEQYF. CDR3 bases: TGTGCCAGCAGCTTCCGGCGAAGTAGCTCCTACGAGCAGTACTTC.

The chain uses TRBV9 and TRBJ2-2, with TRBD2 matching 10 bases. The CDR3 has 15 amino acids. J gave up 6 bases and V 3 bases, and 5 bases lay outside the gene matches. Germline V gene data show CDR1 as SGDLS and CDR2 as YYNGEE. The CDR3 coding sequence is TGTGCCAGCAGCGGTGGGACTAGCGAGGCCGGGGAGCTGTTTTTT. The encoded protein is CASSGGTSEAGELFF. The full variable domain, with the rest looked up from reference TRBV9 and TRBJ2-2, is DSGVTQTPKHLITATGQRVTLRCSPRSGDLSVYWYQQSLDQGLQFLIQYYNGEERAKGNILERFSAQQFPDLHSELNLSSLELGDSALYFCASSGGTSEAGELFFGEGSRLTVL.

This clonotype was seen a few times. The chain has TRBV28 and TRBJ2-7, with 8 bases identical to TRBD2. Per germline, CDR1 MDHEN and CDR2 SYDVKM. V was pared by 5 bases and J by 7 bases, with 7 bases of the junction left unmatched. The CDR3 is made up of 13 amino acids. The CDR3 is CASSPGLVWEQYF. CDR3 bases: TGTGCCAGCAGTCCGGGACTAGTATGGGAGCAGTACTTC.

This chain uses TRBV20-1 with TRBJ1-1; TRBD1 agrees at 7 bases. With V trimmed by 8 bases and J by 0 bases, 9 bases remained unmatched. The CDR3 loop spans 14 amino acids. Germline CDR1 reads DFQATT; CDR2 reads SNEGSKA (reference sequence). CDR3 sequence (DNA): TGCAGTTCTATCAAGGGACAGATGAACACTGAAGCTTTCTTT. Its protein is CSSIKGQMNTEAFF.

This clonotype was picked up a small number of times. This sequence joins TRBV12-3 or TRBV12-4 and TRBJ1-5, with D perhaps matching TRBD1 (6 bases). With 3 bases removed from V and 2 bases from J, the gap between germline ends came to 20 bases. The CDR3 contains 18 residues. The CDR3 spells CASSFSPWTARGNQPQHF. DNA for the CDR3: TGTGCCAGCAGTTTCTCCCCCTGGACAGCGAGGGGCAATCAGCCCCAGCATTTT.

The chain carries TRBV5-5 and TRBJ2-7; tentative D call: TRBD2 (5 bases). V lost 3 bases, J lost 2 bases, and 15 bases lay in between. This CDR3 has 15 residues. The germline CDR1 and CDR2 sequences are SGHKS and YYEKEE (reference sequence). CDR3 amino acids: CASSSARGWPYEQYF. CDR3 DNA: TGTGCCAGCAGCTCCGCCAGAGGGTGGCCCTACGAGCAGTACTTC.

This sequence joins TRBV15 and TRBJ2-7, with 10 bases aligning to TRBD1. The CDR3 totals 16 residues. Trimming at V came to 0 bases and at J to 3 bases, leaving 5 bases not matched to a gene. CDR1 and CDR2 (germline): LNHNV, YYDKDF (reference sequence). The CDR3 sequence: CATSRDLGDRGYEQYF. Here the CDR3 DNA reads TGTGCCACCAGCAGAGATCTTGGGGACAGGGGCTACGAGCAGTACTTC. Full variable domain (rest looked up from reference TRBV15 and TRBJ2-7): DAMVIQNPRYQVTQFGKPVTLSCSQTLNHNVMYWYQQKSSQAPKLLFHYYDKDFNNEADTPDNFQSRRPNTSFCFLDIRSPGLGDTAMYLCATSRDLGDRGYEQYFGPGTRLTVT.

This chain links TRBV4-1 with TRBJ2-2; D not resolved. V was pared by 3 bases and J by 0 bases, with 14 bases between. Germline V CDR1 and CDR2: MGHRA, YSYEKL. This CDR3 region has 17 residues. The CDR3 sequence: CASSHVRPRTNTGELFF. The DNA for the CDR3 is TGCGCCAGCAGCCACGTTCGACCCCGAACGAACACCGGGGAGCTGTTTTTT.

The rearrangement uses TRBV2 and TRBJ1-2, with 7 bases fitting TRBD1. This CDR3 spans 16 amino acids. The germline gives CDR1 SNHLY, CDR2 FYNNEI. J gave up 0 bases and V 0 bases, and 4 bases lay outside the gene matches. The CDR3 nucleotides read TGTGCCAGCAGTGAAGCGGGACAGCGTTCTAACTATGGCTACACCTTC. Its translation: CASSEAGQRSNYGYTF.

The chain joins TRBV15 to TRBJ2-7; 7 positions match TRBD2. Losses at the gene ends were 0 bases for V and 2 bases for J; bases not matched to a gene: 4. CDR3 length: 15 amino acids. The germline V gene has CDR1 LNHNV and CDR2 YYDKDF (reference sequence). The chain's CDR3 is CATSRESSGTYEQYF. The CDR3 bases are TGTGCCACCAGCAGAGAGTCTAGCGGCACCTACGAGCAGTACTTC. Looking up the rest from reference TRBV15 and TRBJ2-7 gives the full variable domain: DAMVIQNPRYQVTQFGKPVTLSCSQTLNHNVMYWYQQKSSQAPKLLFHYYDKDFNNEADTPDNFQSRRPNTSFCFLDIRSPGLGDTAMYLCATSRESSGTYEQYFGPGTRLTVT.

The chain is built from TRBV19 and TRBJ2-7; TRBD2 matches at 7 bases. Looked up from germline, CDR1 is LNHDA and CDR2 is SQIVND (reference sequence). V was pared by 7 bases and J by 0 bases, with 9 bases of the junction left unmatched. This CDR3 is built from 15 residues. CDR3 DNA sequence: TGTGCCAGTACCTCTAGCGGCTTAAACTCCTACGAGCAGTACTTC. It yields the protein CASTSSGLNSYEQYF.

In its sample, this clonotype was seen a few times. The genes are TRBV6-5 and TRBJ1-2; D gene uncertain. The CDR3 consists of 17 residues. Germline V gene sequence: CDR1 MNHEY, CDR2 SVGAGI. Deletions cut 0 bases from V and 7 bases from J, with 21 bases between. Here the CDR3 reads CASSYSIFVGMKVGYTF. Written as DNA, the CDR3 is TGTGCCAGCAGTTACTCGATCTTTGTAGGGATGAAAGTTGGCTACACCTTC.

The chain combines TRBV6-1 with TRBJ2-2, with D possibly being TRBD1 or TRBD2 (6 bases each). CDR3 size: 16 residues. V lost 6 bases, J lost 5 bases, and 19 bases lay in between. Per the germline V gene, CDR1 is MNHNS and CDR2 is SASEGT. In DNA form, the CDR3 reads TGTGCCAGCAGCCCGGGCGGGACATATCTAACCGGGGAGCTGTTTTTT. Residues: CASSPGGTYLTGELFF.

This clonotype was counted between two and nine times. V usage is TRBV20-1 and J usage is TRBJ1-4; D remains ambiguous. The V and J ends lost 6 bases and 7 bases respectively, with 24 bases between them. This CDR3 has 16 residues. Germline loops: CDR1 DFQATT, CDR2 SNEGSKA (reference sequence). The CDR3 region is CSAIPSRPPRGEKLFF. Written as DNA, the CDR3 is TGCAGTGCCATCCCGTCGAGACCCCCGCGTGGTGAAAAACTGTTTTTT.

The V gene is TRBV18, the J gene TRBJ2-7; 13 positions match TRBD2. Germline trimming cut 2 bases from V and 7 bases from J; bases unmatched to any gene: 5. The CDR3 is 15 residues long. Germline V CDR1 and CDR2: KGHSH, LQKENI. The CDR3 coding sequence is TGTGCCAGCTCACCAGGGACTAGCGGGACCGGAGAGCAGTACTTC. Translating gives CASSPGTSGTGEQYF.

The V call is TRBV7-9, the J call TRBJ2-1; the match to TRBD2 covers 15 bases. With 4 bases clipped from V and 12 bases from J, the junction kept 10 bases outside the gene matches. Germline V gene sequence: CDR1 SEHNR, CDR2 FQNEAQ (reference sequence). The CDR3 consists of 16 residues. The CDR3 loop reads CASSWTGTSGGYGQFF. The CDR3, as DNA: TGTGCCAGCAGCTGGACAGGGACTAGCGGGGGGTATGGGCAGTTCTTC.

The chain couples TRBV28 to TRBJ2-2; 9 bases line up with TRBD1. CDR3 length equals 17 residues. Germline CDR1 reads MDHEN; CDR2 reads SYDVKM. V lost 4 bases to trimming and J lost 6 bases; unmatched junction nucleotides: 12. The CDR3 DNA sequence: TGTGCCAGCAGTTCCGCTGGCAGGACAGGGGTCTCCGGGGAGCTGTTTTTT. It specifies CASSSAGRTGVSGELFF.

This chain links TRBV7-9 with TRBJ2-5, with a possible D match to TRBD1 (6 bases). CDR1 and CDR2 from the germline V gene are SEHNR and FQNEAQ (reference sequence). The CDR3 covers 14 residues. Trimming cost V 1 base and J 3 bases, with 9 bases left between them. CDR3 protein: CASSLGQVEETQYF. The CDR3 DNA is TGTGCCAGCAGCTTAGGACAGGTCGAAGAGACCCAGTACTTC.

This clonotype was observed a handful of times. This rearrangement joins TRBV21-1 to TRBJ2-1. TRBV21-1 is labeled a pseudogene. CDR3 size: 16 residues. DNA of the CDR3: TGTGCCAGCAGCAAAGTTGGGTGGGTTTGGGGCAATGAGCAGTTCTTC. Amino acids: CASSKVGWVWGNEQFF.

This chain links TRBV5-5 with TRBJ2-1; D might be TRBD2 (6 bases). CDR3 length equals 16 residues. CDR1 is SGHKS, CDR2 YYEKEE, per germline (reference sequence). Trimming took off 1 base at V and 2 bases at J, with 13 bases between the two ends. The CDR3 spells CASSLLREVAYNEQFF. In DNA, the CDR3 is TGTGCCAGCAGCTTGCTGCGGGAAGTAGCCTACAATGAGCAGTTCTTC.

The chain combines TRBV15 with TRBJ1-4; D gene unclear. Germline-derived CDR1 and CDR2 are LNHNV and YYDKDF (reference sequence). Trimming shortened V by 0 bases and J by 10 bases, and 21 bases separated the two germline ends. CDR3 size: 17 residues. CDR3 in DNA: TGTGCCACCAGCAGAGATCGTGGGTTTACTCCCGCAGGAAAACTGTTTTTT. Protein: CATSRDRGFTPAGKLFF.

Notes on this clonotype: One junction end disagrees with the germline gene, perhaps due to a read error. The genes are TRBV5-6 and TRBJ2-5, with 7 nucleotides matching TRBD1. The CDR3 length is 15 residues. Per the germline V gene, CDR1 is SGHDT and CDR2 is YYEEEE. For the CDR3, the DNA is TGTGCCAGCAGCTTGGCCGAGGGACAGCAAGAGGCCCAGTACTTC. It yields the protein CASSLAEGQQEAQYF. The variable domain in full, with the rest retrieved from reference TRBV5-6 and TRBJ2-5, is DAGVTQSPTHLIKTRGQQVTLRCSPKSGHDTVSWYQQALGQGPQFIFQYYEEEERQRGNFPDRFSGHQFPNYSSELNVNALLLGDSALYLCASSLAEGQQEAQYFGPGTRLLVL.

This chain's CDR3 is CASSLPLGGYGYTF. CDR3 sequence (DNA): TGTGCCAGCAGCCTCCCCTTGGGGGGCTATGGCTACACCTTC. The genes are TRBV5-6 and TRBJ1-2; D might be TRBD1 (5 bases). Germline loops: CDR1 SGHDT, CDR2 YYEEEE. CDR3 size: 14 residues. V lost 4 bases and J 4 bases, leaving 14 bases between the germline ends.

CDR3 bases: TGTGCCAGCAGCTTTTGGTTTGGGCAGGGGATTCAGCCCCAGCATTTT. Its protein product is CASSFWFGQGIQPQHF. V is TRBV5-6 and J is TRBJ1-5, with D possibly matching TRBD1 (6 bases). Per the germline V gene, CDR1 is SGHDT and CDR2 is YYEEEE. This CDR3 region has 16 residues. The V end was cut by 2 bases, the J end by 6 bases, with 18 bases between.